This T cell receptor (beta chain) stems from a study of T cells in Graves' hyperthyroidism and ophthalmopathy. RNA transcripts served as the template for amplifying TCR beta CDR3 regions. TCR CDR3 underwent first-round RT-PCR with the HTBI primer set. TCRdb re-analysed the multiplex PCR reads in MiXCR, keeping a single row per CDR3 protein. Among hundreds of thousands of distinct CDR3 sequences, 12% to 15% were seen once, and the ten largest hold roughly a tenth. A few counts support this clonotype. Between the trimmed V and J ends, which lost 4 bases and 3 bases, there was a span of 13 bases. This CDR3 has 13 amino acids. Per germline, CDR1 GTSNPN and CDR2 SVGIG (reference sequence). If no ophthalmopathy progression occurred within 18 months, Graves' hyperthyroidism was stable.

Sequences were obtained from blood. This receptor was obtained from a woman under 30 with Graves' hyperthyroidism. This chain connects TRBV30 to TRBJ2-7; D is perhaps TRBD1 (5 bases). CDR3: CAWNQNRNYEQYF. The CDR3 DNA follows: TGTGCCTGGAATCAAAACAGGAACTACGAGCAGTACTTC. The variable domain in full, completed from reference TRBV30 and TRBJ2-7, reads SQTIHQWPATLVQPVGSPLSLECTVEGTSNPNLYWYRQAAGRGLQLLFYSVGIGQISSEVPQNLSASRPQDRQFILSSKKLLLSDSGFYLCAWNQNRNYEQYFGPGTRLTVT.